This entry lists 16 T cell receptor beta chains sequenced from one sample in a study of radiotherapy plus CTLA-4 blockade in lung cancer. Clones were read by immunoSEQ multiplex PCR, and TCRdb kept only the in-frame ones, dropping some. The data hold 30,000 to 45,000 clones, with just under 75% observed a single time. The material was peripheral blood, obtained from a patient treated with radiotherapy plus ipilimumab. The receptors derive from a human donor with non-small cell lung cancer who had stable disease on radiotherapy plus ipilimumab.

The rearrangement links TRBV9 to TRBJ2-7; 7 bases fit TRBD1. The CDR3 spans 15 residues. Per germline, CDR1 SGDLS and CDR2 YYNGEE. With V trimmed by 0 bases and J by 7 bases, 10 bases remained unmatched. The CDR3 DNA follows: TGTGCCAGCAGCGTAGCTGGGTTGTTACAGGGGGAGCAGTACTTC. It encodes CASSVAGLLQGEQYF.

This chain uses TRBV6-1 with TRBJ2-7; D might be TRBD1 (6 bases). The CDR3 sequence is 15 residues long. Between the trimmed V and J ends, which lost 4 bases and 5 bases, there was a span of 18 bases. CDR1 is MNHNS and CDR2 is SASEGT in the germline V gene. CDR3 sequence (DNA): TGTGCCAGCAGTGGGGGCAGGGGCCTCTCTCACGAGCAGTACTTC. Translation: CASSGGRGLSHEQYF.

The chain links TRBV5-1 to TRBJ1-3, with a weak D call TRBD1 (6 bases). The CDR3 totals 13 residues. Trimming took 3 bases from V and 4 from J, leaving 8 bases between them. Per germline, CDR1 SGHRS and CDR2 YFSETQ. The CDR3 loop reads CASSSGQGNTIYF. CDR3 sequence (DNA): TGCGCCAGCAGCTCCGGACAGGGAAACACCATATATTTT.

This clone was recorded only once. The CDR3 spells CASSIRDSLNQPQHF. CDR3 DNA sequence: TGTGCCAGCAGCATCCGGGACAGCCTAAATCAGCCCCAGCATTTT. The gene calls are TRBV5-5 and TRBJ1-5; TRBD1 matches at 7 bases. The CDR3 loop spans 15 amino acids. Germline loops: CDR1 SGHKS, CDR2 YYEKEE (reference sequence). The V segment lost 4 bases and the J segment 4 bases; nucleotides outside the gene matches: 8.

The chain is built from TRBV5-4 and TRBJ2-3; 15 nucleotides agree with TRBD2. From germline, CDR1 is SGHNT and CDR2 YYREEE (reference sequence). The CDR3 has 18 amino acids. Trimming at V came to 4 bases and at J to 2 bases, leaving 8 bases not matched to a gene. CDR3 in amino acids: CASSPGTSGGWDTDTQYF. In DNA form, the CDR3 reads TGTGCCAGCAGCCCCGGGACTAGCGGGGGGTGGGACACAGATACGCAGTATTTT.

The gene calls are TRBV10-2 and TRBJ2-2; tentatively, D is TRBD1 (6 bases). Trimming cost V 6 bases and J 7 bases, with 12 bases left between them. The germline V gene encodes CDR1 WSHSY and CDR2 SAAADI. There are 13 residues in the CDR3. CDR3 amino acids: CASRGQFGGELFF. CDR3 DNA sequence: TGCGCCAGCAGGGGACAATTTGGCGGGGAGCTGTTTTTT.

This clone was seen a handful of times. J is TRBJ2-2 and V is TRBV19; D is unresolved. V lost 8 bases and J lost 6, with 16 bases in between. This CDR3 spans 14 amino acids. Germline-derived CDR1 and CDR2 are LNHDA and SQIVND (reference sequence). The CDR3 here is CASSPTVQSGELFF. In DNA, the CDR3 is TGTGCCAGTTCCCCTACAGTTCAGTCCGGGGAGCTGTTTTTT.

The V and J genes are TRBV30 and TRBJ1-2; no reliable D call. V lost 0 bases to trimming and J lost 5 bases, with 10 bases between them. The germline gives CDR1 GTSNPN, CDR2 SVGIG (reference sequence). The CDR3 is made up of 13 amino acids. CDR3 in amino acids: CAWSVVSEYGYTF. Here the CDR3 DNA reads TGTGCCTGGAGTGTAGTCAGCGAATATGGCTACACCTTC.

This clone has a handful of counts. The chain links TRBV7-9 to TRBJ2-5; the match to TRBD2 covers 9 bases. This CDR3 region has 14 residues. Germline V CDR1 and CDR2: SEHNR, FQNEAQ (reference sequence). V was pared by 5 bases and J by 4 bases, with 5 bases of the junction left unmatched. CDR3 sequence (DNA): TGTGCCAGCAGCCGCGGGGGGGCCGCAGAGACCCAGTACTTC. Amino acids: CASSRGGAAETQYF.

The chain uses TRBV11-2 and TRBJ2-2; 7 bases line up with TRBD2. V gave up 5 bases and J gave up 8 bases; unmatched junction bases: 8. The germline V gene encodes CDR1 SGHAT and CDR2 FQNNGV. The CDR3 contains 14 residues. The CDR3 is CASSQTRGGGELFF. The CDR3 coding sequence is TGTGCCAGCAGCCAGACGAGGGGAGGGGGGGAGCTGTTTTTT.

This chain connects TRBV12-5 to TRBJ1-1; 7 positions agree with TRBD1. Trimming removed 3 bases from V and 5 bases from J; junction bases left unmatched: 6. This CDR3 contains 14 residues. Germline V gives CDR1 LGHNT, CDR2 FRNRAP. The DNA of the CDR3 is TGTGCTAGTGGTTTAGGGGGCTCGGGGACTGAAGCTTTCTTT. As protein: CASGLGGSGTEAFF.

The gene calls are TRBV9 and TRBJ2-5; D might be TRBD1 (5 bases). V dropped 2 bases and J dropped 1 base, with 12 bases sitting between them. The V gene's germline CDR1 is SGDLS and CDR2 YYNGEE. The CDR3 has 15 residues. Written as DNA, the CDR3 is TGTGCCAGCAGCGTTCAAACAGGTCCCCAAGAGACCCAGTACTTC. This encodes CASSVQTGPQETQYF.

This sequence joins TRBV29-1 and TRBJ2-3; D unresolved. The CDR3 sequence is 13 residues long. Trimming left V 3 bases short and J 6 bases short, with 13 bases between. Per germline, CDR1 SQVTM and CDR2 ANQGSEA. CDR3 in DNA: TGCAGCGTTGACCTAAAACACGGGGATACGCAGTATTTT. It translates to CSVDLKHGDTQYF.

This sequence joins TRBV7-6 and TRBJ2-3, with a tentative D call TRBD1 (5 bases). Germline V gives CDR1 SGHVS, CDR2 FNYEAQ. Trimming left V 1 base short and J 8 bases short, with 10 bases between. CDR3 length: 13 residues. The CDR3 region has the DNA TGTGCCAGCAGCTTAGAGCTGGGGCGTACGCAGTATTTT. It encodes CASSLELGRTQYF.

This clone is a singleton in its sample. The J gene is TRBJ2-5, the V gene TRBV30; D possibly corresponds to TRBD2 (6 bases). The CDR3 has 14 amino acids. V was trimmed by 5 bases and J by 4 bases, leaving 17 bases between them. Germline CDR1 GTSNPN, CDR2 SVGIG (reference sequence). CDR3 sequence reads: CAWETGGRGETQYF. CDR3 DNA: TGTGCCTGGGAGACCGGGGGAAGGGGAGAGACCCAGTACTTC.

J is TRBJ2-2 and V is TRBV5-4, with 12 bases that match TRBD2. Germline V lookup: CDR1 SGHNT, CDR2 YYREEE (reference sequence). J gave up 6 bases and V 4 bases, and 10 bases lay outside the gene matches. This CDR3 region has 17 residues. CDR3 sequence: CASSRALAGGSAGELFF. In nucleotides, the CDR3 is TGTGCCAGCAGCCGTGCCCTAGCGGGGGGGAGCGCCGGGGAGCTGTTTTTT. Supplemented by reference TRBV5-4 and TRBJ2-2, the full variable domain reads ETGVTQSPTHLIKTRGQQVTLRCSSQSGHNTVSWYQQALGQGPQFIFQYYREEENGRGNFPPRFSGLQFPNYSSELNVNALELDDSALYLCASSRALAGGSAGELFFGEGSRLTVL.